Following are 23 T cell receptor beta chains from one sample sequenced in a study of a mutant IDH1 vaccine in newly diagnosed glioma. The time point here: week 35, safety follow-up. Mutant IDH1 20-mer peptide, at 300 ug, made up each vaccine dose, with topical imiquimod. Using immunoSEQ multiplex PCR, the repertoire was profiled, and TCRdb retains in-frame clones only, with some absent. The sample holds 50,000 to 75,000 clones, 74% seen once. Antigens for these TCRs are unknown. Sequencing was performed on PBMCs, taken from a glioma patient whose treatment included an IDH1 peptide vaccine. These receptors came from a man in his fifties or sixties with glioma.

CDR3 sequence: CASSRDREIRTEQYF. CDR3 nucleotide sequence: TGTGCCAGCAGTAGAGACAGGGAGATCCGTACGGAGCAGTACTTC. The chain combines TRBV27 with TRBJ2-7; 7 nucleotides align to TRBD1. CDR1 and CDR2 (germline): MNHEY, SMNVEV (reference sequence). The CDR3 loop spans 15 amino acids. J was trimmed by 7 bases and V by 5 bases; bases with no gene match: 14.

CDR3 sequence reads: CASSSTGGANTEAFF. The CDR3 coding sequence is TGTGCCAGCAGCTCCACGGGGGGCGCGAACACTGAAGCTTTCTTT. The V and J genes are TRBV27 and TRBJ1-1, with D perhaps matching TRBD1 (6 bases). Trimming shortened V by 6 bases and J by 1 base, and 15 bases separated the two germline ends. The CDR3 sequence is 15 residues long. The germline CDR1 and CDR2 sequences are MNHEY and SMNVEV (reference sequence).

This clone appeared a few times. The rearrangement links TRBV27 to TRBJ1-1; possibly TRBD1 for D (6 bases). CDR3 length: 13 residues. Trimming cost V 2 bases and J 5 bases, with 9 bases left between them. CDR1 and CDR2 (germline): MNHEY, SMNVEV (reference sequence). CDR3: CASSLTGRTEAFF. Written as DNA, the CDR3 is TGTGCCAGCAGTTTAACAGGGAGGACTGAAGCTTTCTTT.

The CDR3 protein is CASSLGGTSAYNEQFF. CDR3 DNA sequence: TGTGCCAGCAGCTTAGGGGGGACATCGGCCTACAATGAGCAGTTCTTC. This sequence joins TRBV13 and TRBJ2-1; a possible D gene is TRBD1 (6 bases). Trimming shortened V by 0 bases and J by 2 bases, and 11 bases separated the two germline ends. This CDR3 has 16 amino acids. Germline V gene data show CDR1 as PRHDT and CDR2 as FYEKMQ (reference sequence).

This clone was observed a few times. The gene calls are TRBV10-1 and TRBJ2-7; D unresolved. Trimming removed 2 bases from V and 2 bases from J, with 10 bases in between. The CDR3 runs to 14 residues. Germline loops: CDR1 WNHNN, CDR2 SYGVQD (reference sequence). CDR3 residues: CASSEGGSAYEQYF. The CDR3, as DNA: TGCGCCAGCAGTGAGGGTGGGTCTGCCTACGAGCAGTACTTC.

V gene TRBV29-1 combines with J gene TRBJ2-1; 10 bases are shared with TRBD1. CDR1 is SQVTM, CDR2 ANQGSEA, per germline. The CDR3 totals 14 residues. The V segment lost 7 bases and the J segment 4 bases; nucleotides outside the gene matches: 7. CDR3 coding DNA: TGCAGCGCCGAGCCGGGACAGGGGTACAATGAGCAGTTCTTC. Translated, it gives CSAEPGQGYNEQFF.

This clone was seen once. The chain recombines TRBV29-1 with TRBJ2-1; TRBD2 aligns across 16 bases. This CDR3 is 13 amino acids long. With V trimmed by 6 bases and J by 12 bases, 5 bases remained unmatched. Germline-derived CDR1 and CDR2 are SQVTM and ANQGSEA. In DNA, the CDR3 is TGCAGCGTGGGACTAGCGGGGGGGCCCGGGCAGTTCTTC. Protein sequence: CSVGLAGGPGQFF.

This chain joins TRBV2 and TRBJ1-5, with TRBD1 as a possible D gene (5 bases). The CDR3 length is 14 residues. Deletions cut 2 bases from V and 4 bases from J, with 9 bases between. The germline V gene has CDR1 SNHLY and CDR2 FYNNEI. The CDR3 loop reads CASSERGANQPQHF. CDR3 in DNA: TGTGCCAGCAGTGAACGAGGGGCAAATCAGCCCCAGCATTTT.

CDR3 region: CASSSNRGTVDTEAFF. The CDR3, as DNA: TGCGCCAGCAGCTCGAACCGAGGGACAGTGGACACTGAAGCTTTCTTT. The V call is TRBV5-1, the J call TRBJ1-1; TRBD1 matches 7 bases. V was pared by 3 bases and J by 3 bases, with 11 bases of the junction left unmatched. Germline values: CDR1 SGHRS, CDR2 YFSETQ. This CDR3 comprises 16 residues.

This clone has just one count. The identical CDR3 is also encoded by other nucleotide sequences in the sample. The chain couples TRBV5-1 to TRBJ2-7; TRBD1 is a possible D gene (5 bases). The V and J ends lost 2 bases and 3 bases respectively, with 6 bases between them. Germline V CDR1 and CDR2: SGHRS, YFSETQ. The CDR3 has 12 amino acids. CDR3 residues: CASSFQGYEQYF. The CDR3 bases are TGCGCCAGCAGCTTCCAGGGCTACGAGCAGTACTTC.

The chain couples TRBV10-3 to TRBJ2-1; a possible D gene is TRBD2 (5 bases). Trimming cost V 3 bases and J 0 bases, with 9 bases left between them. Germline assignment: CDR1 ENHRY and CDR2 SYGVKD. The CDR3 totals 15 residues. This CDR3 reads CAISEDYSSYNEQFF. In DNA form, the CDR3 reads TGTGCCATCAGTGAAGACTACAGCTCCTACAATGAGCAGTTCTTC.

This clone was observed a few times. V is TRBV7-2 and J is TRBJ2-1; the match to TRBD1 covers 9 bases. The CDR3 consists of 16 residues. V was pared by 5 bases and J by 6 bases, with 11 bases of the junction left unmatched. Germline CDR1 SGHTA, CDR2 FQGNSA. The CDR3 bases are TGTGCCAGCAGCCTTGGACAGGGGTTAGGTCGCAATGAGCAGTTCTTC. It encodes CASSLGQGLGRNEQFF.

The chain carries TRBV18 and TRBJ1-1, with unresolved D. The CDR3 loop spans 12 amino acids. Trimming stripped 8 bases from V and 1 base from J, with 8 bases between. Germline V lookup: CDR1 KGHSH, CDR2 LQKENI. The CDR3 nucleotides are TGTGCCAGCCTCGGGCAGAACACTGAAGCTTTCTTT. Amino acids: CASLGQNTEAFF.

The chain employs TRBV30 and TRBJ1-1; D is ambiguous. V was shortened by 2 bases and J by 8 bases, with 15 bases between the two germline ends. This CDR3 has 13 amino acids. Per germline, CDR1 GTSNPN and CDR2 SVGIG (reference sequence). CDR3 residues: CAWSQLPGQEAFF. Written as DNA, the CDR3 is TGTGCCTGGAGTCAACTACCGGGCCAAGAAGCTTTCTTT.

The CDR3 DNA reads as TGTGCCAGCAGCTTGGACCCGACAGGGACAAACACCTTC. This gives the protein CASSLDPTGTNTF. The gene calls are TRBV7-9 and TRBJ1-2; TRBD1 aligns across 7 bases. This CDR3 comprises 13 residues. V lost 3 bases to trimming and J lost 12 bases; unmatched junction nucleotides: 10. Per germline, CDR1 SEHNR and CDR2 FQNEAQ (reference sequence).

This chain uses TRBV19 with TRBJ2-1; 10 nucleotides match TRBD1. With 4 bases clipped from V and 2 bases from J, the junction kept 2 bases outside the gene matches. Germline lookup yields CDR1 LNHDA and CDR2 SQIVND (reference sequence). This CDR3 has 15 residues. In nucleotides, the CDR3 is TGTGCCAGTAGTAGGGGGACAGGGGCCTACAATGAGCAGTTCTTC. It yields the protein CASSRGTGAYNEQFF.

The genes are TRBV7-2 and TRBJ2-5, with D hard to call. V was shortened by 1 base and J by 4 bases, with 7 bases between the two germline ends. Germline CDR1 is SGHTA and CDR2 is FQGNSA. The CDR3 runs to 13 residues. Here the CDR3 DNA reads TGTGCCAGCAGCTTAGTGGTTCGAGAGACCCAGTACTTC. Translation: CASSLVVRETQYF.

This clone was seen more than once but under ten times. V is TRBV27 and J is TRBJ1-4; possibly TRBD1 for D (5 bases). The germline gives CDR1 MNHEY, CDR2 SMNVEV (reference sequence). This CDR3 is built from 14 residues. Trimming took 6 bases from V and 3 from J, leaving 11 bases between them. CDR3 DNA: TGTGCCAGCAGGGGGGTGGGGTCTAATGAAAAACTGTTTTTT. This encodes CASRGVGSNEKLFF.

Here the CDR3 reads CASSFGEKETQYF. The CDR3 DNA sequence: TGTGCCAGCAGCTTTGGGGAGAAGGAGACCCAGTACTTC. The chain recombines TRBV11-3 with TRBJ2-5; perhaps TRBD2 as D (5 bases). The CDR3 length is 13 residues. Trimming stripped 3 bases from V and 5 bases from J, with 10 bases between. Germline CDR1 reads SGHNT; CDR2 reads YENEEA.

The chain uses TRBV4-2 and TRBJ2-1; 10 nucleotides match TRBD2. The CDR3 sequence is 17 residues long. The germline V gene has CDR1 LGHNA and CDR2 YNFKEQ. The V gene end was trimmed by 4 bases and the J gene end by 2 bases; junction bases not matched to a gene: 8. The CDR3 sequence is CASSLDFSGGPYNEQFF. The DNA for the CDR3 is TGTGCCAGCAGCCTCGATTTTAGCGGGGGGCCCTACAATGAGCAGTTCTTC.

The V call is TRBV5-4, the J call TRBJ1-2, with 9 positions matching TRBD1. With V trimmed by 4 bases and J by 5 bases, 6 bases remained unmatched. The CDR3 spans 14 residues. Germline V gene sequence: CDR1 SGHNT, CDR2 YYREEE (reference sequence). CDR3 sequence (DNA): TGTGCCAGCAGCGCGGACAGGGGAGGGTATGGCTACACCTTC. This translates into CASSADRGGYGYTF.

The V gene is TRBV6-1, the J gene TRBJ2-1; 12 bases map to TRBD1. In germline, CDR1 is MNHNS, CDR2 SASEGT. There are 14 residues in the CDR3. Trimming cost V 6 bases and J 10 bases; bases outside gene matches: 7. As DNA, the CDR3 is TGTGCCAGCAGCCTGGGACAGGGGGCGGGAGAGCAGTTCTTC. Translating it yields CASSLGQGAGEQFF.

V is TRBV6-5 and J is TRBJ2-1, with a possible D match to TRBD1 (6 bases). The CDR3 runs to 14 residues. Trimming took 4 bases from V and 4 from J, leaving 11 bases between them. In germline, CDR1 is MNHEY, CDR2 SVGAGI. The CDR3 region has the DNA TGTGCCAGCAGTTCCGGGACACTATACAATGAGCAGTTCTTC. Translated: CASSSGTLYNEQFF.